These 23 T cell receptor beta chains share one sample of origin, sequenced in a study of blood T cell repertoires in COVID-19. Clones were sequenced by immunoSEQ multiplex PCR, and TCRdb holds only the in-frame ones, with some missing. The sample shows over 200,000 clones, 80% to 90% of them seen only once. The sample consisted of peripheral blood. All receptors derive from a man older than 75 with acute or convalescent COVID-19.

CDR3 region: CASWADPYGYTF. CDR3 sequence (DNA): TGTGCCAGTTGGGCAGACCCTTATGGCTACACCTTC. The V and J genes are TRBV19 and TRBJ1-2; D is undetermined. The CDR3 consists of 12 residues. In germline, CDR1 is LNHDA, CDR2 SQIVND (reference sequence). V lost 8 bases and J lost 5, with 12 bases in between.

This chain links TRBV2 with TRBJ2-2; no definite D call. Trimming took 0 bases from V and 2 from J, leaving 7 bases between them. Germline assignment: CDR1 SNHLY and CDR2 FYNNEI. The CDR3 loop spans 15 amino acids. The CDR3 DNA is TGTGCCAGCAGTGAAGCGTCCAGAAACACCGGGGAGCTGTTTTTT. It translates to CASSEASRNTGELFF.

The chain couples TRBV19 to TRBJ2-3; D possibly corresponds to TRBD2 (5 bases). CDR3 length equals 12 residues. The V and J ends lost 4 bases and 10 bases respectively, with 12 bases between them. CDR1 and CDR2 (germline): LNHDA, SQIVND (reference sequence). The CDR3 nucleotides read TGTGCCAGTAGTAATAGTACGGGGTCGCAGTATTTT. This encodes CASSNSTGSQYF.

This chain uses TRBV11-2 with TRBJ1-2; TRBD1 agrees at 10 bases. Germline trimming cut 6 bases from V and 4 bases from J; bases unmatched to any gene: 5. Germline V gene sequence: CDR1 SGHAT, CDR2 FQNNGV. The CDR3 is made up of 14 amino acids. CDR3 bases: TGTGCCAGCAGACCGGGACAGGGGACCTATGGCTACACCTTC. Amino acid sequence: CASRPGQGTYGYTF.

As concerns this clone: The sample contains more than one DNA sequence encoding this CDR3. The CDR3 loop reads CASSLRGTGGETQYF. Written as DNA, the CDR3 is TGTGCCAGCAGTTTACGTGGGACAGGGGGAGAGACCCAGTACTTC. This rearrangement joins TRBV28 to TRBJ2-5; 11 bases are shared with TRBD1. Trimming took 2 bases from V and 4 from J; bases not matched to a gene: 3. This CDR3 comprises 15 residues. The germline gives CDR1 MDHEN, CDR2 SYDVKM.

V gene TRBV10-3 combines with J gene TRBJ2-3; TRBD1 agrees at 7 bases. Germline values: CDR1 ENHRY, CDR2 SYGVKD. V lost 10 bases, J lost 2 bases, and 6 bases stayed unmatched. The CDR3 runs 13 residues. CDR3 sequence (DNA): TGTGCCACGACAGGGACCACCACAGATACGCAGTATTTT. It translates to CATTGTTTDTQYF.

The chain couples TRBV19 to TRBJ1-4; TRBD1 is a possible D gene (5 bases). Per the germline V gene, CDR1 is LNHDA and CDR2 is SQIVND (reference sequence). The CDR3 is 17 residues long. The V end lost 7 bases, the J end lost 6 bases, and 24 bases lay between the germline ends. The CDR3 DNA follows: TGTGCCAGTACCTCCTGGGAGGGGAACCAACTTTATGAAAAACTGTTTTTT. This encodes CASTSWEGNQLYEKLFF.

V and J are TRBV9 and TRBJ1-4, with D perhaps matching TRBD1 (5 bases). Trimming stripped 0 bases from V and 8 bases from J, with 11 bases between. The CDR3 length is 14 residues. CDR1 SGDLS and CDR2 YYNGEE come from the germline V gene. CDR3 loop: CASSVEGAGEKLFF. The CDR3 DNA is TGTGCCAGCAGCGTAGAAGGGGCGGGGGAAAAACTGTTTTTT.

This clone was seen just once. The rearrangement joins TRBV5-8 to TRBJ2-7, with D perhaps TRBD1 (6 bases). The CDR3 covers 14 residues. V was clipped by 6 bases and J by 1 base, with 14 bases between them. Per the germline V gene, CDR1 is SGHTS and CDR2 is YDEGEE. As DNA, the CDR3 is TGTGCCAGCACCCTCGGGGACATTTCCTACGAGCAGTACTTC. It specifies CASTLGDISYEQYF.

The gene calls are TRBV29-1 and TRBJ2-6; 10 nucleotides align to TRBD1. CDR1 SQVTM and CDR2 ANQGSEA come from the germline V gene. With V trimmed by 6 bases and J by 4 bases, 3 bases remained unmatched. This CDR3 contains 14 residues. The chain's CDR3 is CSVDRGLGANVLTF. The CDR3 region has the DNA TGCAGCGTAGACAGGGGGCTCGGGGCCAACGTCCTGACTTTC.

The chain recombines TRBV20-1 with TRBJ2-3, with 7 bases matching TRBD2. V trimming: 3 bases; J trimming: 3 bases; junction bases outside the gene matches: 6. Looked up from germline, CDR1 is DFQATT and CDR2 is SNEGSKA (reference sequence). The CDR3 is made up of 14 amino acids. CDR3 nucleotides: TGCAGTGCTAGTATGGCTAGCGGTACAGATACGCAGTATTTT. Residues: CSASMASGTDTQYF.

The V gene is TRBV19, the J gene TRBJ1-2; TRBD1 aligns across 8 bases. The CDR3 consists of 14 residues. CDR1 and CDR2 from the germline V gene are LNHDA and SQIVND (reference sequence). V trimming: 10 bases; J trimming: 4 bases; junction bases outside the gene matches: 11. The CDR3 protein is CATEGDRPFYGYTF. Here the CDR3 DNA reads TGTGCCACCGAGGGGGACAGGCCTTTCTATGGCTACACCTTC.

This clone was detected once. This chain uses TRBV18 with TRBJ2-1; TRBD2 aligns across 13 bases. The junction had 4 bases not matched to a gene; V was cut back by 3 bases and J by 5 bases. This CDR3 region has 16 residues. The germline V gene has CDR1 KGHSH and CDR2 LQKENI. In nucleotides, the CDR3 is TGTGCCAGCTCACCCGCTGGGACTAGCGGGAACAATGAGCAGTTCTTC. The encoded protein is CASSPAGTSGNNEQFF.

This clone was observed a single time. J is TRBJ1-4 and V is TRBV28, with TRBD1 matching 11 bases. V lost 4 bases, J lost 8 bases, and 6 bases stayed unmatched. This CDR3 has 15 amino acids. Germline V gene lookup returns CDR1 MDHEN and CDR2 SYDVKM. CDR3 in amino acids: CASSSRTGGQEKLFF. As DNA, the CDR3 is TGTGCCAGCAGTTCAAGGACAGGGGGCCAAGAAAAACTGTTTTTT. The full variable domain, with the rest looked up from reference TRBV28 and TRBJ1-4, is DVKVTQSSRYLVKRTGEKVFLECVQDMDHENMFWYRQDPGLGLRLIYFSYDVKMKEKGDIPEGYSVSREKKERFSLILESASTNQTSMYLCASSSRTGGQEKLFFGSGTQLSVL.

This clone was picked up one time. J is TRBJ2-1 and V is TRBV4-2; a weak D match, TRBD2 (6 bases). CDR3 size: 15 residues. Germline loops: CDR1 LGHNA, CDR2 YNFKEQ. V lost 0 bases and J 2 bases, leaving 8 bases between the germline ends. The CDR3 region has the DNA TGTGCCAGCAGCCAAGATAGGACTACCTACAATGAGCAGTTCTTC. Its translation: CASSQDRTTYNEQFF.

V and J are TRBV27 and TRBJ2-1; 9 nucleotides line up with TRBD2. Trimming removed 5 bases from V and 3 bases from J; junction bases left unmatched: 5. This CDR3 is 15 amino acids long. Germline V gives CDR1 MNHEY, CDR2 SMNVEV (reference sequence). The CDR3 protein is CASSPLAGHYNEQFF. In DNA form, the CDR3 reads TGTGCCAGCAGTCCACTAGCGGGTCACTACAATGAGCAGTTCTTC.

The chain couples TRBV28 to TRBJ1-1; the match to TRBD1 covers 9 bases. V lost 1 base, J lost 8 bases, and 5 bases stayed unmatched. The CDR3 contains 14 residues. Germline CDR1 and CDR2: MDHEN and SYDVKM. The CDR3 coding sequence is TGTGCCAGCAGTTTATTCCAGGACAGGGGAGAAGCTTTCTTT. Protein: CASSLFQDRGEAFF.

V gene TRBV6-5 combines with J gene TRBJ2-1; perhaps TRBD2 as D (7 bases). V dropped 10 bases and J dropped 0 bases, with 16 bases sitting between them. The V gene's germline CDR1 is MNHEY and CDR2 SVGAGI. This CDR3 has 15 amino acids. The CDR3 sequence is CATKGGLPSYNEQFF. The CDR3 DNA reads TGTGCCACTAAAGGGGGACTACCCTCCTACAATGAGCAGTTCTTC.

This rearrangement joins TRBV6-2 or TRBV6-3 to TRBJ2-7; D gene ambiguous. This CDR3 has 13 residues. Germline CDR1 and CDR2: MNHEY and SVGEGT. V was clipped by 5 bases and J by 3 bases, with 11 bases between them. In DNA, the CDR3 is TGTGCCAGCAGTATTCGCCCACTCTACGAGCAGTACGTC. Translation: CASSIRPLYEQYV.

The rearrangement uses TRBV27 and TRBJ1-6, with TRBD1 matching over 8 bases. The germline CDR1 and CDR2 sequences are MNHEY and SMNVEV (reference sequence). CDR3 length: 16 amino acids. Trimming at V came to 1 base and at J to 11 bases, leaving 10 bases not matched to a gene. The CDR3 sequence: CASSLFSTGDGAPLHF. The DNA for the CDR3 is TGTGCCAGCAGTTTATTCTCGACAGGGGACGGCGCACCCCTCCACTTT.

V usage is TRBV6-1 and J usage is TRBJ2-7; 9 nucleotides agree with TRBD2. Germline V gene sequence: CDR1 MNHNS, CDR2 SASEGT. This CDR3 comprises 12 residues. Trimming removed 7 bases from V and 9 bases from J; junction bases left unmatched: 7. CDR3 sequence (DNA): TGTGCCAGCAACGAGGGGACTAGCCGGCAGTACGTC. This codes for CASNEGTSRQYV.

This clone was recorded only once. The J gene is TRBJ2-5, the V gene TRBV6-5; the match to TRBD1 covers 9 bases. This CDR3 has 15 amino acids. J lost 4 bases, V lost 6 bases, and 9 bases had no gene match. Per germline, CDR1 MNHEY and CDR2 SVGAGI. The CDR3, as DNA: TGTGCCAGCAGGGCGGGACAGGGTGGAGGAGAGACCCAGTACTTC. Residues: CASRAGQGGGETQYF.

The chain uses TRBV18 and TRBJ2-2; 8 positions match TRBD1. The CDR3 covers 15 residues. J lost 1 base, V lost 2 bases, and 0 bases had no gene match. CDR1 is KGHSH and CDR2 is LQKENI in the germline V gene. The CDR3 is CASSPGTGNTGELFF. CDR3 coding DNA: TGTGCCAGCTCACCAGGGACAGGGAACACCGGGGAGCTGTTTTTT.